The rows below give T cell receptor beta chains drawn from one sample of a study of identical twins. One entry per CDR3 protein results from TCRdb running MiXCR on the 5' RACE reads. Among some 710,000 distinct CDR3 sequences, around 5.7% were seen once, and the ten largest hold 1.5% to 2%. Sample: naive T cells sorted from blood. Every receptor here comes from a young man in good health. Both conserved end residues are part of each CDR3. A D gene is named only where the DNA matches it firmly. Only part of the rows carry a size: once, few, many, or a class if the clone is expanded.

few,.,TRBV27,TRBJ1-5,TGTGCCAGCAGTCCCGAGGGGGGGGGAGGCAATCAGCCCCAGCATTTT,CASSPEGGGGNQPQHF
many,TRBD2,TRBV6-5,TRBJ2-1,TGTGCCAGCCGACTAGCGGGTAATGAGCAGTTCTTC,CASRLAGNEQFF
many,.,TRBV5-1,TRBJ2-1,TGCGCCAGTGGTCGGGACGAGCAGTTCTTC,CASGRDEQFF
few,TRBD2,TRBV24-1,TRBJ2-1,TGTGCCACCAGTGCGGAACGGGAGGACCTCTACAATGAGCAGTTCTTC,CATSAEREDLYNEQFF
many,TRBD2,TRBV15,TRBJ2-5,TGTGCCACCAGCAGAGGGGTAGCGGGATTGGAGGAGACCCAGTACTTC,CATSRGVAGLEETQYF
many,TRBD2,TRBV5-1,TRBJ2-1,TGCGCCAGCAGCTCAACTAGCGGGGCACCCAATGAGCAGTTCTTC,CASSSTSGAPNEQFF
few,TRBD2,TRBV24-1,TRBJ2-1,TGTGCCACCAGTGACTGGACTAGCGGGAGGGGGCGTGAGCAGTTCTTC,CATSDWTSGRGREQFF
many,TRBD2,TRBV24-1,TRBJ2-1,TGTGCCACCAGTTCGGGACTAGACGACAATGAGCAGTTCTTC,CATSSGLDDNEQFF
.,TRBD2,TRBV19,TRBJ2-1,TGTGCCAGTAGTACGAACCATCGCCTAGCGGGAGGAACCTACAATGAGCAGTTCTTC,CASSTNHRLAGGTYNEQFF
many,.,TRBV11-2,TRBJ2-7,TGTGCCAGCAGCCCAACCTCACACGAGCAGTACTTC,CASSPTSHEQYF
many,TRBD2,TRBV7-3,TRBJ2-5,TGTGCCAGCAGGAGCGGGACTAGCAGCCAAGAGACCCAGTACTTC,CASRSGTSSQETQYF
few,.,TRBV12-3/TRBV12-4,TRBJ2-2,TGTGCCAGCAGTTTCCTATCGGAGGGCGGGGAGCTGTTTTTT,CASSFLSEGGELFF
many,TRBD1,TRBV10-3,TRBJ2-1,TGTGCCATGGGACAGGGGGAATTGAGTGAGCAGTTCTTC,CAMGQGELSEQFF
few,.,TRBV7-6,TRBJ2-3,TGTGCCAGCAGCAACTTCCCGGGACTGCAATCTAGCACAGATACGCAGTATTTT,CASSNFPGLQSSTDTQYF
many,.,TRBV12-3/TRBV12-4,TRBJ1-1,TGTGCCAGCAGTTTAAGTGGAAGCCTGGTCGGCCCTTCCTTT,CASSLSGSLVGPSF
few,.,TRBV5-1,TRBJ1-4,TGCGCCAGCAGCCCAGCCGACAGGTCTAATGAAAAACTGTTTTTT,CASSPADRSNEKLFF
.,.,TRBV13,TRBJ2-6,TGTGCCAGCAGCGTACTGGGCTCTGGGGCCAACGTCCTGACTTTC,CASSVLGSGANVLTF
.,TRBD2,TRBV7-9,TRBJ2-3,TGTGCCAGCAGCCACACGACTAGCGGAGTCTCAGATACGCAGTATTTT,CASSHTTSGVSDTQYF
.,.,TRBV14,TRBJ2-2,TGTGCCAGCAGCCAAGAGCTGCTATCGGGTCGGCAGCGGATATACACCGGGGAGCTGTTTTTT,CASSQELLSGRQRIYTGELFF
.,.,TRBV4-3,TRBJ2-7,TGCGCCAGCAGCCAAGAGCAACTCTACGAGCAGTACTTC,CASSQEQLYEQYF
many,.,TRBV11-2,TRBJ1-3,TGTGCCAGCAGGGGAGGCTCTGGAAACACCATATATTTT,CASRGGSGNTIYF
few,.,TRBV20-1,TRBJ1-4,TGCAGTGCTAGAGTACCGGGCCAGAGTGAAAAACTGTTTTTT,CSARVPGQSEKLFF
.,TRBD2,TRBV12-3/TRBV12-4,TRBJ2-7,TGTGCCAGCACCTTTCTCGGGCTAGCGGGAGGGCTTCGCGAGCAGTACTTC,CASTFLGLAGGLREQYF
many,.,TRBV6-1,TRBJ1-4,TGTGCCAGCAGTGAAGGGGTAGACCCCCAACTGTTTTTT,CASSEGVDPQLFF
.,.,TRBV12-3/TRBV12-4,TRBJ1-1,TGTGCCAGCAGCACAGGTTCCTTTGAAGCTTTCTTT,CASSTGSFEAFF
many,.,TRBV7-9,TRBJ2-7,TGTGCCAGCAGCTTAGCGGGAGCCTACGAGCAGTACTTC,CASSLAGAYEQYF
few,.,TRBV3-1,TRBJ2-6,TGTGCCAGCAGCCAAGTGGCGGGCTCCACCCGCTCTGGGGCCAACGTCCTGACTTTC,CASSQVAGSTRSGANVLTF
many,.,TRBV12-3/TRBV12-4,TRBJ2-3,TGTGCCAGCAGCGCCAGTTTCACAGATACGCAGTATTTT,CASSASFTDTQYF
.,.,TRBV7-9,TRBJ2-5,TGTGCCAGCAGCATAGGTTCCCTCCAAGAGACCCAGTACTTC,CASSIGSLQETQYF
many,.,TRBV6-2/TRBV6-3,TRBJ2-4,TGTGCCAGCAGTTACGCTTGGGACGGATACATTCAGTACTTC,CASSYAWDGYIQYF
few,TRBD2,TRBV27,TRBJ2-5,TGTGCCAGCAGTTTATCCCCGGAAGGTAGCGGGACGACCCAGTACTTC,CASSLSPEGSGTTQYF
many,TRBD1,TRBV20-1,TRBJ1-6,TGCAGTGCTAGAAGACAGGGATTGGGCTATAATTCACCCCTCCACTTT,CSARRQGLGYNSPLHF
few,.,TRBV11-2,TRBJ2-6,TGTGCCAGCAGCTTATCTCCCTTAGGGGGCTCTGGGGCCAACGTCCTGACTTTC,CASSLSPLGGSGANVLTF
few,TRBD2,TRBV20-1,TRBJ2-7,TGCAGTGCCATGAGTTGGGCGGGGGGATTCTCCAACGAGCAGTACTTC,CSAMSWAGGFSNEQYF
many,TRBD1,TRBV9,TRBJ2-2,TGCGCCAGCAGCCAGGGACAGGGAGGCACCGGGGAGCTGTTTTTT,CASSQGQGGTGELFF
.,.,TRBV6-2/TRBV6-3,TRBJ2-6,TGTGCCAGCACCGGCGGGCGGTGGAACTCTGGGGCCAACGTCCTGACTTTC,CASTGGRWNSGANVLTF
few,.,TRBV10-3,TRBJ2-7,TGTGCCATCAGCGGAGGGCCTGAGTACGAGCAGTACTTC,CAISGGPEYEQYF
many,.,TRBV9,TRBJ1-2,TGTGCCAGCAGCAGTCGGGCAAACCGGCGGGGCTACACCTTC,CASSSRANRRGYTF
.,TRBD1,TRBV6-2/TRBV6-3,TRBJ1-2,TGTGCCAGCAGTGGACAGGGAATTAACTATGGCTACACCTTC,CASSGQGINYGYTF
few,.,TRBV20-1,TRBJ1-2,TGCAGTCCTTCCACGGGGGTTGGCTATGGCTACACCTTC,CSPSTGVGYGYTF
few,.,TRBV20-1,TRBJ2-3,TGCAGTGCCCAGGACCTGCTAGGTACGAAGGCAGATACGCAGTATTTT,CSAQDLLGTKADTQYF
many,.,TRBV6-1,TRBJ1-1,TGTGCCAGCAGTGAGGAGGATAACACTGAAGCTTTCTTT,CASSEEDNTEAFF
many,.,TRBV6-1,TRBJ2-2,TGTGCCAGCAAGGAGGGACTCCTCACCGGGGAGCTGTTTTTT,CASKEGLLTGELFF
few,.,TRBV7-9,TRBJ2-7,TGTGCCAGCAGCTTAGACGCCGAGCAGTACTTC,CASSLDAEQYF
many,.,TRBV20-1,TRBJ2-2,TGCAGTGCTAGAGGGGGAAACGGGGAGCTGTTTTTT,CSARGGNGELFF
few,.,TRBV20-1,TRBJ2-1,TGCAGTGCTAGAGATATTAGCGGTAGCTCCTACAATGAGCAGTTCTTC,CSARDISGSSYNEQFF
many,.,TRBV2,TRBJ1-1,TGTGCCAGGGACTCCGGGCCGGTGAACACTGAAGCTTTCTTT,CARDSGPVNTEAFF
.,.,TRBV7-2,TRBJ1-6,TGTGCCAGCAGCTTAGAGGGGGGGCAGGGTTCACCCCTCCACTTT,CASSLEGGQGSPLHF
.,.,TRBV6-1,TRBJ1-1,TGTGCCAGCAGCCCTGGGGTACCGAACACTGAAGCTTTCTTT,CASSPGVPNTEAFF